These 23 T cell receptor beta chains were all obtained from the same sample, sequenced in a study of shared clonotypes between healthy human individuals. Assay used: immunoSEQ multiplex PCR; TCRdb lists only in-frame clones, some missing. The sample holds nearly 2 million clones, about 95% seen once. CD8 cells regarded as naive lacked CD45RO, were positively chosen for CCR7, and omitted terminally differentiated effector memory CD45RA+ cells. Sequenced input: naive CD8+ T cells sorted from blood. Receptors originate from a man aged 18 to 30 in good health.

The genes are TRBV5-1 and TRBJ2-1; 9 bases line up with TRBD2. J was trimmed by 7 bases and V by 0 bases; bases with no gene match: 14. This CDR3 has 18 amino acids. In germline, CDR1 is SGHRS, CDR2 YFSETQ. Here the CDR3 DNA reads TGCGCCAGCAGCTTGGGCTGGGGGCGGGAGGGCCCCGTAAATGAGCAGTTCTTC. Protein sequence: CASSLGWGREGPVNEQFF. Combining the CDR3 with reference TRBV5-1 and TRBJ2-1 gives the whole variable domain KAGVTQTPRYLIKTRGQQVTLSCSPISGHRSVSWYQQTPGQGLQFLFEYFSETQRNKGNFPGRFSGRQFSNSRSEMNVSTLELGDSALYLCASSLGWGREGPVNEQFFGPGTRLTVL.

V is TRBV5-4 and J is TRBJ1-6; a possible D gene is TRBD1 (5 bases). Per the germline V gene, CDR1 is SGHNT and CDR2 is YYREEE (reference sequence). Trimming shortened V by 1 base and J by 14 bases, and 10 bases separated the two germline ends. CDR3 length: 12 amino acids. The CDR3 is CASSLRGTALHF. DNA for the CDR3: TGTGCCAGCAGCTTGCGGGGCACGGCCCTCCACTTT.

The gene calls are TRBV5-6 and TRBJ2-7; 7 nucleotides agree with TRBD1. V shed 2 bases, J shed 2 bases, and the junction held 4 bases outside the gene matches. The CDR3 runs 14 residues. Per the germline V gene, CDR1 is SGHDT and CDR2 is YYEEEE. The CDR3 spells CASSFGTVTYEQYF. For the CDR3, the DNA is TGTGCCAGCAGCTTCGGGACAGTCACCTACGAGCAGTACTTC.

The CDR3 spells CASSRAVGGSGELFF. In DNA form, the CDR3 reads TGTGCCAGCAGCCGGGCAGTTGGGGGTTCCGGGGAGCTGTTTTTT. The V and J genes are TRBV5-4 and TRBJ2-2; D is tentatively TRBD1 or TRBD2 (5 bases each). The V end lost 4 bases, the J end lost 6 bases, and 16 bases lay between the germline ends. The CDR3 spans 15 residues. CDR1 SGHNT and CDR2 YYREEE come from the germline V gene (reference sequence).

This chain links TRBV7-3 with TRBJ2-2; 9 nucleotides align to TRBD1. The CDR3 totals 14 residues. CDR1 is SGHTA and CDR2 is FQGTGA in the germline V gene. With 5 bases clipped from V and 6 bases from J, the junction kept 4 bases outside the gene matches. In DNA, the CDR3 is TGTGCCAGCAGCCCCGACAGGGGGGCCGGGGAGCTGTTTTTT. Its translation: CASSPDRGAGELFF.

J is TRBJ2-5 and V is TRBV6-5; no clear D. Per the germline V gene, CDR1 is MNHEY and CDR2 is SVGAGI. Trimming removed 8 bases at V and 3 bases at J, with 10 bases between. The CDR3 has 12 amino acids. The CDR3 DNA reads TGTGCCAGCGGATGGGGTGAAGAGACCCAGTACTTC. This translates into CASGWGEETQYF.

As for this clone: Other DNA sequences within the sample encode an identical CDR3. J is TRBJ2-1 and V is TRBV5-1; 11 nucleotides line up with TRBD2. V shed 3 bases and J 6 bases; nucleotides not matched to a gene: 2. CDR1 is SGHRS and CDR2 is YFSETQ in the germline V gene. The CDR3 contains 14 residues. The CDR3 nucleotides read TGCGCCAGCAGCTCGGGGACTAGCGGCAATGAGCAGTTCTTC. Amino acid sequence: CASSSGTSGNEQFF.

This chain links TRBV6-1 with TRBJ2-1; the match to TRBD2 covers 9 bases. The CDR3 consists of 14 residues. V trimming: 2 bases; J trimming: 6 bases; junction bases outside the gene matches: 2. Germline V gene sequence: CDR1 MNHNS, CDR2 SASEGT. The CDR3 spells CASSELAGRNEQFF. The CDR3 DNA sequence: TGTGCCAGCAGTGAACTAGCGGGACGCAATGAGCAGTTCTTC.

This chain connects TRBV7-6 to TRBJ2-2; 8 nucleotides match TRBD2. Trimming cost V 6 bases and J 6 bases; bases outside gene matches: 15. The CDR3 extends over 17 amino acids. CDR1 is SGHVS and CDR2 is FNYEAQ in the germline V gene. CDR3 DNA sequence: TGTGCCAGCAGAAAAGTTAACAGCGGGAGCAGCGCCGGGGAGCTGTTTTTT. Its protein product is CASRKVNSGSSAGELFF.

This chain joins TRBV15 and TRBJ2-5; 10 bases are shared with TRBD2. After removal of 4 bases from V and 4 bases from J, the junction contained 3 bases not matched to a gene. The length of the CDR3 is 14 residues. Germline V gene lookup returns CDR1 LNHNV and CDR2 YYDKDF (reference sequence). CDR3 sequence reads: CATSTAGGPETQYF. In DNA, the CDR3 is TGTGCCACCAGCACAGCGGGAGGGCCAGAGACCCAGTACTTC. The variable domain in full, with the rest retrieved from reference TRBV15 and TRBJ2-5, is DAMVIQNPRYQVTQFGKPVTLSCSQTLNHNVMYWYQQKSSQAPKLLFHYYDKDFNNEADTPDNFQSRRPNTSFCFLDIRSPGLGDTAMYLCATSTAGGPETQYFGPGTRLLVL.

This sequence joins TRBV4-3 and TRBJ2-7; 9 positions agree with TRBD2. Germline CDR1 and CDR2: LGHNA and YSLEER. The J segment lost 3 bases and the V segment lost 1 base, leaving 4 bases of the junction unmatched. CDR3 length: 15 amino acids. CDR3 in DNA: TGCGCCAGCAGCCAAGGGACTAGCGTAGGCTACGAGCAGTACTTC. It codes for CASSQGTSVGYEQYF.

A note on this clone: The same CDR3 arises from other DNA sequences in this sample as well. The chain couples TRBV7-9 to TRBJ1-2; no clear D gene. Trimming took off 3 bases at V and 4 bases at J, with 6 bases between the two ends. The CDR3 is 12 residues long. Germline V gene data show CDR1 as SEHNR and CDR2 as FQNEAQ (reference sequence). CDR3 loop: CASSLGSYGYTF. Here the CDR3 DNA reads TGTGCCAGCAGCTTGGGCAGCTATGGCTACACCTTC.

The chain carries TRBV5-4 and TRBJ2-7, with D possibly matching TRBD1 (7 bases). The germline V and J ends were trimmed by 5 bases and 4 bases, with 19 bases remaining between them. Germline V lookup: CDR1 SGHNT, CDR2 YYREEE (reference sequence). The CDR3 runs to 15 residues. The CDR3 DNA reads as TGTGCCAGCAGGGTCTGGGCAGGGGGAGGTTACGAGCAGTACTTC. Translated, it gives CASRVWAGGGYEQYF. The whole variable domain, filled in from reference TRBV5-4 and TRBJ2-7, reads ETGVTQSPTHLIKTRGQQVTLRCSSQSGHNTVSWYQQALGQGPQFIFQYYREEENGRGNFPPRFSGLQFPNYSSELNVNALELDDSALYLCASRVWAGGGYEQYFGPGTRLTVT.

The CDR3 bases are TGTGCCAGTTTGGGACACGAAGACCCCCCGCAAGAGACCCAGTACTTC. This encodes CASLGHEDPPQETQYF. This chain joins TRBV28 and TRBJ2-5, with D possibly being TRBD1 (6 bases). CDR3 length: 16 amino acids. Germline CDR1 and CDR2: MDHEN and SYDVKM. Trimming took off 9 bases at V and 2 bases at J, with 22 bases between the two ends.

The chain carries TRBV6-5 and TRBJ2-7; a possible D gene is TRBD2 (6 bases). The CDR3 loop spans 13 amino acids. Germline lookup yields CDR1 MNHEY and CDR2 SVGAGI. The germline V and J ends were trimmed by 2 bases and 2 bases, with 7 bases remaining between them. CDR3: CASSYLATYEQYF. Written as DNA, the CDR3 is TGTGCCAGCAGTTACCTAGCGACCTACGAGCAGTACTTC.

The rearrangement uses TRBV6-6 and TRBJ1-4, with D possibly TRBD1 on 6 matching bases. The germline V gene encodes CDR1 MNHNY and CDR2 SVGAGI (reference sequence). The CDR3 totals 16 residues. V lost 5 bases and J 0 bases, leaving 13 bases between the germline ends. The CDR3 reads CASSRDNHATNEKLFF. The CDR3 bases are TGTGCCAGCAGTAGGGACAACCATGCAACTAATGAAAAACTGTTTTTT.

The genes are TRBV28 and TRBJ1-2, with D unclear. The V end was cut by 6 bases, the J end by 4 bases, with 12 bases between. The V gene's germline CDR1 is MDHEN and CDR2 SYDVKM. CDR3 length: 13 amino acids. CDR3 DNA sequence: TGTGCCAGCAGGACCACGGAGGGCTATGGCTACACCTTC. This translates into CASRTTEGYGYTF.

The rearrangement links TRBV6-6 to TRBJ2-7; 7 bases fit TRBD2. Germline V lookup: CDR1 MNHNY, CDR2 SVGAGI (reference sequence). The trim removed 2 bases at V and 0 bases at J, leaving 4 bases unmatched. The CDR3 covers 15 residues. CDR3 loop: CASSYLAESSYEQYF. The DNA of the CDR3 is TGTGCCAGCAGTTACCTAGCGGAAAGCTCCTACGAGCAGTACTTC.

The gene calls are TRBV10-2 and TRBJ2-7; 8 nucleotides agree with TRBD2. The V gene end was trimmed by 8 bases and the J gene end by 5 bases; junction bases not matched to a gene: 11. Germline V lookup: CDR1 WSHSY, CDR2 SAAADI. CDR3 length: 14 amino acids. The chain's CDR3 is CASWETSVSHEQYF. Written as DNA, the CDR3 is TGCGCCAGCTGGGAGACTAGCGTGTCCCACGAGCAGTACTTC.

This rearrangement joins TRBV11-2 to TRBJ2-3; D unresolved. Germline CDR1 SGHAT, CDR2 FQNNGV. Trimming removed 5 bases from V and 6 bases from J, with 12 bases in between. CDR3 length equals 13 residues. The CDR3 coding sequence is TGTGCCAGCAGCCGATGGTCGGAGGATACGCAGTATTTT. Translating it yields CASSRWSEDTQYF.

This clone was counted only a few times. CDR3 in amino acids: CASSLWGDRDQSGYTF. In DNA form, the CDR3 reads TGTGCCAGCAGTTTATGGGGGGACAGGGATCAGTCGGGCTACACCTTC. The V gene is TRBV28, the J gene TRBJ1-2; 9 bases are a match to TRBD1. The germline gives CDR1 MDHEN, CDR2 SYDVKM. The length of the CDR3 is 16 residues. V dropped 0 bases and J dropped 8; count of bases not matched to a gene: 10.

The chain recombines TRBV13 with TRBJ2-1, with 8 positions matching TRBD1. CDR3 length: 15 amino acids. Trimming took 2 bases from V and 10 from J; bases not matched to a gene: 10. Germline CDR1 reads PRHDT; CDR2 reads FYEKMQ (reference sequence). The CDR3 spells CASSLRQGALEEQFF. CDR3 DNA sequence: TGTGCCAGCAGCTTACGTCAGGGGGCGCTTGAGGAGCAGTTCTTC.

This clone occurred once. The V and J genes are TRBV27 and TRBJ2-7; 7 bases map to TRBD1. Per the germline V gene, CDR1 is MNHEY and CDR2 is SMNVEV (reference sequence). V gave up 0 bases and J gave up 2 bases; unmatched junction bases: 4. This CDR3 has 15 amino acids. CDR3 in DNA: TGTGCCAGCAGTTTATCGGCAGGGACAGCCTACGAGCAGTACTTC. Translated, it gives CASSLSAGTAYEQYF.